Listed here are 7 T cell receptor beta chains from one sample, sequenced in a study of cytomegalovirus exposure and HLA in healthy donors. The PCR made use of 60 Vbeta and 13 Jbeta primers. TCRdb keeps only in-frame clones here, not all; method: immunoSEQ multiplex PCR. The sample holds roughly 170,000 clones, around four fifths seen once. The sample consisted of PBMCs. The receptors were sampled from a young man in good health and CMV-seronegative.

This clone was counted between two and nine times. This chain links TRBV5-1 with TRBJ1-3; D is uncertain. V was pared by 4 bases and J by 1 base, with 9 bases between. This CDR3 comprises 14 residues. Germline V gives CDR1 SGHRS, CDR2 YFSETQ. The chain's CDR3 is CASSASHSGNTIYF. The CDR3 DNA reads TGCGCCAGCAGCGCATCACATTCTGGAAACACCATATATTTT.

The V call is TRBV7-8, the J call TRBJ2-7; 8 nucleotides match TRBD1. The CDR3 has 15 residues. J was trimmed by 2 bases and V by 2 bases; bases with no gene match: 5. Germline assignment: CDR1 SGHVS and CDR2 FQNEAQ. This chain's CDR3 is CASSLTGGKAYEQYF. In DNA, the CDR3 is TGTGCCAGCAGCTTAACAGGGGGGAAGGCCTACGAGCAGTACTTC.

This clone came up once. The CDR3 is CAWSDNEQFF. The CDR3 DNA is TGTGCCTGGAGCGACAATGAGCAGTTCTTC. The chain links TRBV30 to TRBJ2-1; D is undetermined. The CDR3 contains 10 residues. Per germline, CDR1 GTSNPN and CDR2 SVGIG (reference sequence). Trimming pared 3 bases from V and 5 bases from J, leaving 2 bases between.

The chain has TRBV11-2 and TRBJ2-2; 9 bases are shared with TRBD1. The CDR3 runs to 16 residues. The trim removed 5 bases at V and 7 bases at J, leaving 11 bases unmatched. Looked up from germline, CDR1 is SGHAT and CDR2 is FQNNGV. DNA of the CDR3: TGTGCCAGCAGCGCATACAGGGGGCGCGGGGGCGGGGAGCTGTTTTTT. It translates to CASSAYRGRGGGELFF.

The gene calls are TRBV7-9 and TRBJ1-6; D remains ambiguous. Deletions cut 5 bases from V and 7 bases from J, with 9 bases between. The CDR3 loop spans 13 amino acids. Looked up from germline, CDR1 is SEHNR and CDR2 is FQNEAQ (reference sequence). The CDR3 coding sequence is TGTGCCAGCAGCCAAATTTCAAATTCACCCCTCCACTTT. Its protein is CASSQISNSPLHF. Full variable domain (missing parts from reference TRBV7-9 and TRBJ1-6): DTGVSQNPRHKITKRGQNVTFRCDPISEHNRLYWYRQTLGQGPEFLTYFQNEAQLEKSRLLSDRFSAERPKGSFSTLEIQRTEQGDSAMYLCASSQISNSPLHFGNGTRLTVT.

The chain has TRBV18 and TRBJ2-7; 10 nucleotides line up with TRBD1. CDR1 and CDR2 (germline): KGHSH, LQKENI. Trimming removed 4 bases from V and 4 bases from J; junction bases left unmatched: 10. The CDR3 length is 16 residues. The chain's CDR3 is CASSLQRTGGTYEQYF. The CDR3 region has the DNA TGTGCCAGCTCACTCCAGAGGACAGGGGGGACTTACGAGCAGTACTTC.

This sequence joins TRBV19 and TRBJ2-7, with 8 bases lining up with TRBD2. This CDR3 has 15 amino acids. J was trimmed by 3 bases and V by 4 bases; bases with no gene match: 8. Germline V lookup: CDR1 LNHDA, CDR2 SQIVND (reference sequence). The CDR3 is CASSTAGGGFYEQYF. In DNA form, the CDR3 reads TGTGCCAGTAGTACTGCGGGGGGAGGTTTCTACGAGCAGTACTTC.